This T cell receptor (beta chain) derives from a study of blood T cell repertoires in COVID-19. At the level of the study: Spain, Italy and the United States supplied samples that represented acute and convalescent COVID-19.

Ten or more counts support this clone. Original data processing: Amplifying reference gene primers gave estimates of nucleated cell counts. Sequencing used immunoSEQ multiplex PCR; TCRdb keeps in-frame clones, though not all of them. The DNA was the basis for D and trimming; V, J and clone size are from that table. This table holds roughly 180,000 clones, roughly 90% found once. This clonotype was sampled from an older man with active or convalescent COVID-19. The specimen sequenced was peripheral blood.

The CDR3 sequence: CASSPRVGRGNYGYTF. The CDR3 region has the DNA TGTGCCAGCAGCCCCAGGGTGGGGAGGGGTAACTATGGCTACACCTTC. The V call is TRBV7-2, the J call TRBJ1-2; TRBD1 is a possible D gene (5 bases). This CDR3 spans 16 amino acids. The germline CDR1 and CDR2 sequences are SGHTA and FQGNSA. Trimming stripped 5 bases from V and 1 base from J, with 17 bases between.